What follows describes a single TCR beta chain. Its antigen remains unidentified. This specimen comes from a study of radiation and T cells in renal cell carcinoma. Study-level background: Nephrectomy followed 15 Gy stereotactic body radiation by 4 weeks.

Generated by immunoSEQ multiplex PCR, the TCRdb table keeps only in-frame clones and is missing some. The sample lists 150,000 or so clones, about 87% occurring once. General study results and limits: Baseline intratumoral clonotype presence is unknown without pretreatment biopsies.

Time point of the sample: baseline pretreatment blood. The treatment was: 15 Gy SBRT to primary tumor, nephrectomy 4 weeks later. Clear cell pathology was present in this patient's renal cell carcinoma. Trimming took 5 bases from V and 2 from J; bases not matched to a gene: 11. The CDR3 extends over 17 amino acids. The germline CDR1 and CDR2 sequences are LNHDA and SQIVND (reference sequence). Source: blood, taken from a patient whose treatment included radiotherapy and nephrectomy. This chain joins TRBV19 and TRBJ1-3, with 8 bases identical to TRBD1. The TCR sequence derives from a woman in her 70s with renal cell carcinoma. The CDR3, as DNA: TGTGCCAGTAGTGTTTTAGGGACAGGACGGACTGGAAACACCATATATTTT. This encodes CASSVLGTGRTGNTIYF.